This T cell receptor beta chain comes out of a study of CD8 T cells in ankylosing spondylitis. Deletions cut 11 bases from V and 0 bases from J, with 7 bases between. CDR3 length equals 12 residues. Looked up from germline, CDR1 is KGHSH and CDR2 is LQKENI. This clonotype came up a few times. Its antigen is undetermined. Using quantitative 5'-RACE with molecular barcodes, the authors made TCR beta libraries. TCRdb re-derived calls from the 5' RACE reads in MiXCR, one entry per CDR3 protein. The sample contains 390,000 or so distinct CDR3 sequences, under 25% of which appear only once. Whole-study results and caveats: Researchers report that disease-linked clones proved CD8+ and relatively rare in peripheral blood. A TCR beta motif of about eight highly homologous variants appeared characteristic of ankylosing spondylitis blood. Reportedly, significant enrichment of disease-linked clones occurred in matched ankylosing spondylitis synovial fluid. Earlier work had already found some motif variants in reactive arthritis synovial fluid and blood.

The sample taken for sequencing was blood, either unsorted or a sorted T cell fraction (not recorded which). V is TRBV18 and J is TRBJ1-4; D ambiguous. The source is a male donor with ankylosing spondylitis. The DNA of the CDR3 is TGTGCCGGCGCAACAACTAATGAAAAACTGTTTTTT. Translation: CAGATTNEKLFF.